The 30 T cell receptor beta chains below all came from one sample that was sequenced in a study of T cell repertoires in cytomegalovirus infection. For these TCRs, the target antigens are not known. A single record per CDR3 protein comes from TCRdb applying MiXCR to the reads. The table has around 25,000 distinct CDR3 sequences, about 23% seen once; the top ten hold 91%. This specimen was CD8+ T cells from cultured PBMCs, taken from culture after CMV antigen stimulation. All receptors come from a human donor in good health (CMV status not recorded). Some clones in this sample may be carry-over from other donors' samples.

CDR3 DNA sequence: TGTGCCAGCAGTTCGTTTTTGGGCAACACCTACGAGCAGTACTTC. Its translation is CASSSFLGNTYEQYF. This chain joins TRBV6-2 or TRBV6-3 and TRBJ2-7; D gene unclear. V lost 4 bases and J lost 2, with 15 bases in between. This CDR3 spans 15 amino acids. The germline V gene encodes CDR1 MNHEY and CDR2 SVGEGT.

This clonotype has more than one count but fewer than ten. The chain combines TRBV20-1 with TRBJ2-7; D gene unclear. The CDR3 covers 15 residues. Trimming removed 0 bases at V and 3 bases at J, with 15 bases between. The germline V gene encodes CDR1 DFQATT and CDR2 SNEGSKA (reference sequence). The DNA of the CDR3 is TGCAGTGCTAGAGACGCACAACTGTCCCACTACGAGCAGTACTTC. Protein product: CSARDAQLSHYEQYF.

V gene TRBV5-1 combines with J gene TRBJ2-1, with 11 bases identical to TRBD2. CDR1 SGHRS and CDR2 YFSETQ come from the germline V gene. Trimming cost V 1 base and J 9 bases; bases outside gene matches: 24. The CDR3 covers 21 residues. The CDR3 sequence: CASSLRRVVAGGYSPFGEQFF. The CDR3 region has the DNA TGCGCCAGCAGCTTGCGGCGCGTGGTAGCGGGGGGGTACTCCCCTTTCGGTGAGCAGTTCTTC.

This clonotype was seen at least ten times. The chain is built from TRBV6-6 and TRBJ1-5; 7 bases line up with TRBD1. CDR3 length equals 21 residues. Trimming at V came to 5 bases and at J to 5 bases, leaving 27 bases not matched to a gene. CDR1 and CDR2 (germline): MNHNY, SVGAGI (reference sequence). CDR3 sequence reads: CASSPRLGQMDFSSFYQPQHF. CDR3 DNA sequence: TGTGCCAGCAGTCCGAGGCTGGGACAGATGGATTTCTCTAGCTTCTATCAGCCCCAGCATTTT.

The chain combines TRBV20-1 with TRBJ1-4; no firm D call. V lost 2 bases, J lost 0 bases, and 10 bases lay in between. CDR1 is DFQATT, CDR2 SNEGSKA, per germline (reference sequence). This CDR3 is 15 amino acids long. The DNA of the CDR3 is TGCAGTGCTAGAAATGGACGAGCAACTAATGAAAAACTGTTTTTT. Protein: CSARNGRATNEKLFF.

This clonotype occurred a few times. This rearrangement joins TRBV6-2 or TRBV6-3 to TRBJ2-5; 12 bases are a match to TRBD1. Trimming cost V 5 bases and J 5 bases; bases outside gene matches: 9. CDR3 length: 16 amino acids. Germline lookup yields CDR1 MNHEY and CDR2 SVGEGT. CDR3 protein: CASSPRDRGRGETQYF. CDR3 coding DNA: TGTGCCAGCAGTCCCCGGGACAGGGGGCGCGGGGAGACCCAGTACTTC.

The CDR3, as DNA: TGCAGTGCTGGCGAAAGTTTTCCCTTGAACACTGAAGCTTTCTTT. Encoded protein: CSAGESFPLNTEAFF. The chain employs TRBV20-1 and TRBJ1-1; no definite D call. The CDR3 is 15 amino acids. Germline V gene lookup returns CDR1 DFQATT and CDR2 SNEGSKA (reference sequence). Trimming took off 5 bases at V and 0 bases at J, with 16 bases between the two ends.

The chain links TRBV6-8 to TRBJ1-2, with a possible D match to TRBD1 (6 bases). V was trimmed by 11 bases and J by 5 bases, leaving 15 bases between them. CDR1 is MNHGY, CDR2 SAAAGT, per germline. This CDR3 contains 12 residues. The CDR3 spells CAGVDSRYGYTF. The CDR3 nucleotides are TGTGCCGGAGTGGACAGTAGATATGGCTACACCTTC.

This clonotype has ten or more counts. The CDR3 is CASSLDYPGHPSSYEQYF. As DNA, the CDR3 is TGTGCCAGCAGCTTAGATTATCCGGGACACCCAAGCTCCTACGAGCAGTACTTC. The V call is TRBV7-8, the J call TRBJ2-7, with TRBD1 as a possible D gene (6 bases). CDR1 SGHVS and CDR2 FQNEAQ come from the germline V gene. This CDR3 is built from 18 residues. Between the trimmed V and J ends, which lost 1 base and 0 bases, there was a span of 19 bases.

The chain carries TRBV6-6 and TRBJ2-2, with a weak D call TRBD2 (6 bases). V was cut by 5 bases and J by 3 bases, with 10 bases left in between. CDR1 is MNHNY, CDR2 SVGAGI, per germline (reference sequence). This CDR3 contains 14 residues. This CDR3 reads CASSPGSYTGELFF. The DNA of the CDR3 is TGTGCCAGCAGTCCCGGGAGCTACACCGGGGAGCTGTTTTTT.

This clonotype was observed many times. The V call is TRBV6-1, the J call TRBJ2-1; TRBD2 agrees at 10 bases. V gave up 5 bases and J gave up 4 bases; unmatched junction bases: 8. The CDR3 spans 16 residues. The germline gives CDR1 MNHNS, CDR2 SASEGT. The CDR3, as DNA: TGTGCCAGCAGTTATGGTAGCGGGGGGCCGTACAATGAGCAGTTCTTC. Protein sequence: CASSYGSGGPYNEQFF.

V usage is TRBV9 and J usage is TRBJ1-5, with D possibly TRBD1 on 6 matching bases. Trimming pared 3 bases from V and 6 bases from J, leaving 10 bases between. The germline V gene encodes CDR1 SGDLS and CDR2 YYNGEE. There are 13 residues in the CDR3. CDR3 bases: TGTGCCAGCAGCGAGGCAGGGGCTCAGCCCCAGCATTTT. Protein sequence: CASSEAGAQPQHF. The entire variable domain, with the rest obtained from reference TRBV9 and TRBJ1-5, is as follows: DSGVTQTPKHLITATGQRVTLRCSPRSGDLSVYWYQQSLDQGLQFLIQYYNGEERAKGNILERFSAQQFPDLHSELNLSSLELGDSALYFCASSEAGAQPQHFGDGTRLSIL.

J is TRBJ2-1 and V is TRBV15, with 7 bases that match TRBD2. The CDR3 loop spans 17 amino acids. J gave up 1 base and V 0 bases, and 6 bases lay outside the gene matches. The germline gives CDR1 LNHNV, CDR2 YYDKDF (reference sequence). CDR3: CATSRDLGGGSYNEQFF. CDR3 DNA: TGTGCCACCAGCAGAGATCTGGGGGGGGGTTCCTACAATGAGCAGTTCTTC.

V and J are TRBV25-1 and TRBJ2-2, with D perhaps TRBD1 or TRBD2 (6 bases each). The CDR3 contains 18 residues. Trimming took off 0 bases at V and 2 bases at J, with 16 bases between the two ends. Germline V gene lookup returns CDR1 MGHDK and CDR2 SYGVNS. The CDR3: CASSEYKGGGPNTGELFF. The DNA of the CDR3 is TGTGCCAGCAGTGAATATAAGGGGGGCGGGCCTAACACCGGGGAGCTGTTTTTT.

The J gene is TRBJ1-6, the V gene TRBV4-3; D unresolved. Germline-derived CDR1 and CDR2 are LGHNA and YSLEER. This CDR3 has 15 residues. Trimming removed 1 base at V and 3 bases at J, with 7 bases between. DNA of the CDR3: TGCGCCAGCAGCCAAGGGGTCAACTATAATTCACCCCTCCACTTT. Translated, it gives CASSQGVNYNSPLHF.

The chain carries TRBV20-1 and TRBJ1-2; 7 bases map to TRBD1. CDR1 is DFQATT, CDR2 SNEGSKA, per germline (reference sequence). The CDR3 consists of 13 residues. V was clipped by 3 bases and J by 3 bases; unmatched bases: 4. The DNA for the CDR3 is TGCAGTGCTAGTCGGGACAGAGACTATGGCTACACCTTC. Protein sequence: CSASRDRDYGYTF.

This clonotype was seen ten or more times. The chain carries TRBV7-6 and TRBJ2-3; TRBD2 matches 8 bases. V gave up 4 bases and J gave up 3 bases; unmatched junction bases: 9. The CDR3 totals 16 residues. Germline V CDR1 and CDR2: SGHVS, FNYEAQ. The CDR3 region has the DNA TGTGCCAGCAGCTCCAATCCGGGGGGGATAACAGATACGCAGTATTTT. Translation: CASSSNPGGITDTQYF.

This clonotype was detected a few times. The CDR3 DNA reads TGTGCCAGCAGCCCTGGGGAGACCCAGTACTTC. Encoded protein: CASSPGETQYF. This chain connects TRBV7-9 to TRBJ2-5; D unresolved. Germline V gives CDR1 SEHNR, CDR2 FQNEAQ (reference sequence). V dropped 5 bases and J dropped 5 bases, with 6 bases sitting between them. The CDR3 runs 11 residues.

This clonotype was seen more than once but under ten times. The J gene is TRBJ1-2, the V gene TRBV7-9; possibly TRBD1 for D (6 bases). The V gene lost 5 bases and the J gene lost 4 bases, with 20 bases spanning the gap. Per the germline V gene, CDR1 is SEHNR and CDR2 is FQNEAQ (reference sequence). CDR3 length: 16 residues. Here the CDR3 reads CASSNRDRTDRYGYTF. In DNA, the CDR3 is TGTGCCAGCAGCAATCGCGACAGGACGGACCGCTATGGCTACACCTTC. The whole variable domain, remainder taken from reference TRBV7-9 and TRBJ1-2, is DTGVSQNPRHKITKRGQNVTFRCDPISEHNRLYWYRQTLGQGPEFLTYFQNEAQLEKSRLLSDRFSAERPKGSFSTLEIQRTEQGDSAMYLCASSNRDRTDRYGYTFGSGTRLTVV.

The DNA for the CDR3 is TGCGCCAGCACCTCGATCACCTCCTCCTACAATGAGCAGTTCTTC. It yields the protein CASTSITSSYNEQFF. The chain recombines TRBV5-1 with TRBJ2-1; no clear D. This CDR3 spans 15 amino acids. The germline V and J ends were trimmed by 6 bases and 0 bases, with 13 bases remaining between them. Germline CDR1 reads SGHRS; CDR2 reads YFSETQ.

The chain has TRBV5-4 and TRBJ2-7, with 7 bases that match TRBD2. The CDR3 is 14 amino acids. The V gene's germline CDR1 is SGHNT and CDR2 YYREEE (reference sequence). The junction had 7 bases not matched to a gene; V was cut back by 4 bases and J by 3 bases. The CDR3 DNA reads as TGTGCCAGCAGCCTTGGGGGGGAGCGCTACGAGCAGTACTTC. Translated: CASSLGGERYEQYF.

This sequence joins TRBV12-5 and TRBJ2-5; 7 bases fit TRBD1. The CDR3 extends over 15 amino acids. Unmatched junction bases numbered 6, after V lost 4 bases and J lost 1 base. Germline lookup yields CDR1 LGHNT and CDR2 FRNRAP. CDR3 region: CASGWSGTVQETQYF. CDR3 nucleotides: TGTGCTAGTGGTTGGTCGGGGACAGTCCAAGAGACCCAGTACTTC.

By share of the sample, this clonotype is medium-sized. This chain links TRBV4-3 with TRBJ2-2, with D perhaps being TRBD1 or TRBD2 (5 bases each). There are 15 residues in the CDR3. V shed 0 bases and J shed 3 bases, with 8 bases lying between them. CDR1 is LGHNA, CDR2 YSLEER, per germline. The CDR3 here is CASSQDLGDTGELFF. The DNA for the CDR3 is TGCGCCAGCAGCCAAGACCTGGGGGACACCGGGGAGCTGTTTTTT.

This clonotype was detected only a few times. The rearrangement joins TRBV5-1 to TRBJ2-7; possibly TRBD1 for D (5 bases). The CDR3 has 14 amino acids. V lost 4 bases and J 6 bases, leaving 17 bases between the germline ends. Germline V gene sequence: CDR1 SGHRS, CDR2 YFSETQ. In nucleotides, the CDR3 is TGCGCCAGCAGCCCAGGGCGACTGGAAGGCGAGCAGTACTTC. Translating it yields CASSPGRLEGEQYF.

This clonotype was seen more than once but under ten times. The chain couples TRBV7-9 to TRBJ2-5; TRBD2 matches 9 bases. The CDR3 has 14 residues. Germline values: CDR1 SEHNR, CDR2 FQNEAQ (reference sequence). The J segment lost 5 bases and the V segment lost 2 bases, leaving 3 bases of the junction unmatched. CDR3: CASSLTGTSETQYF. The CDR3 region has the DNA TGTGCCAGCAGCTTAACCGGGACTAGCGAGACCCAGTACTTC.

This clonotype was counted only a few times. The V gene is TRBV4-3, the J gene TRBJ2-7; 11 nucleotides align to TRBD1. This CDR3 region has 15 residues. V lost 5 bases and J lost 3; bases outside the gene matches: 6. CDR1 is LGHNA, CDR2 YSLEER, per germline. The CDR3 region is CASSGWTGGDYEQYF. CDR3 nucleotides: TGCGCCAGCAGCGGATGGACAGGGGGCGACTACGAGCAGTACTTC.

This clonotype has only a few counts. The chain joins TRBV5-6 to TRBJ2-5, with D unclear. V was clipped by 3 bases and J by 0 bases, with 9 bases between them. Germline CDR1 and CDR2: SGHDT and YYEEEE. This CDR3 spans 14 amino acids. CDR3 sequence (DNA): TGTGCCAGCAGCTCGCCGGCGTACCAAGAGACCCAGTACTTC. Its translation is CASSSPAYQETQYF.

The CDR3, as DNA: TGTGCCAGCAGCTTAGCTGGGTTCGGCGGCACAGATACGCAGTATTTT. Translating gives CASSLAGFGGTDTQYF. J is TRBJ2-3 and V is TRBV7-8; D unclear. Germline V gene lookup returns CDR1 SGHVS and CDR2 FQNEAQ. The CDR3 totals 16 residues. V lost 0 bases, J lost 1 base, and 11 bases lay in between.

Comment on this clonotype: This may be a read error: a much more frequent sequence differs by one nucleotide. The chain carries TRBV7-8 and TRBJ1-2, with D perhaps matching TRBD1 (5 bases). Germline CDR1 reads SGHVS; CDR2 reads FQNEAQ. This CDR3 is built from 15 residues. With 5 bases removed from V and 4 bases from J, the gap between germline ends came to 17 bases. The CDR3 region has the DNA TGTGCCAGCAGCGGATCGGGACTGGGAATCTATGGCTACACCTTC. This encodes CASSGSGLGIYGYTF. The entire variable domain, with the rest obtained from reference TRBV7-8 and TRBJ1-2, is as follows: GAGVSQSPRYKVAKRGQDVALRCDPISGHVSLFWYQQALGQGPEFLTYFQNEAQLDKSGLPSDRFFAERPEGSVSTLKIQRTQQEDSAVYLCASSGSGLGIYGYTFGSGTRLTVV.

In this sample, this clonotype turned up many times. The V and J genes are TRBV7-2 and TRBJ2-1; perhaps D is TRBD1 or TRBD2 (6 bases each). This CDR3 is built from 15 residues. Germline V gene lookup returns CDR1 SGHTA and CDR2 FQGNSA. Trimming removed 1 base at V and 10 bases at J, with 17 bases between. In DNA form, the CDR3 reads TGTGCCAGCAGCTTAGATTTTTTCGGGGGCTGGGAGCAGTTCTTC. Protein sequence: CASSLDFFGGWEQFF.